This T cell receptor beta chain was identified in a study of cytomegalovirus exposure and HLA in healthy donors (dated 2017 in TCRdb). Regarding the study in general: An earlier analysis of 587 of the donors reported approximately 300 Gb of sequence data and some 100 million unique TCR beta sequences from 150 million to 200 million T cells. An early release covering more than 500 HLA-typed donors comprised about 290 gigabases of sequencing data and roughly 85 million unique TCR sequences. Of the 300 to 500 genotyped donors, 81% were placed in the genetic ancestry cluster associated with self-reported Caucasian donors. The study was designed to test whether signatures of past pathogen exposure could be identified by cataloging public T cell receptors. The study profiled the T cell repertoires of 500 to 800 subjects by immunosequencing and related them to cytomegalovirus serostatus. In addition to the first cohort of 500 to 850 subjects, a separate validation cohort of 120 different subjects was used. The study combined high-throughput TCR immunosequencing, statistical association of individual TCRs with disease status, and machine learning to predict cytomegalovirus infection status. A later analysis re-analyzed previously published TCR beta repertoires from 600 to 850 donors and added high-resolution HLA genotyping to study TCR occurrence patterns. Rather than using new phenotypic data, the later analysis identified candidate immune exposures from TCR beta sequences and from how often those sequences occurred across donors. An earlier analysis of 500 to 650 of the donors applied high-throughput TCR beta sequencing to assess whether each TCR beta V gene segment acted as functional or pseudogenic. Donor age, sex, ethnicity and CMV serostatus were collected together with the repertoire data. Genome-wide SNP genotypes for about 65% of the 666 donors were used in a later genetic analysis, which treated that subset as a discovery cohort. Every discovery cohort repertoire had been produced on one sequencing platform. Both class I and class II loci were covered by HLA typing, at four-digit resolution. The number of donors typed differed by locus, with 629-630 for A, B, C, DRB1 and DQB1, 522 for DQA1, some 570 for DPA1, and some 450 for DPB1. Four to six DR-DQ haplotypes were handled as single units for association and clustering, since linkage in the cohort was strong. Among approximately 370 genotyped donors of the cohort, an average of around 250,000 unique TCR beta nucleotide sequences was sequenced per donor, of which approximately 18% were non-productive. Broad study findings and their caveats: In vitro tests confirmed that a few of the cytomegalovirus-associated TCR beta chains recognize cytomegalovirus antigens. Cytomegalovirus status was reported to be diagnosed by the classifier with high specificity and sensitivity in both the original and validation cohorts. In a later genetic analysis, a missense DCLRE1C variant was associated with V-gene and J-gene trimming of TCR beta chains, and the association was replicated in an independent cohort. A later analysis reported that several top co-occurrence clusters appeared linked to parvovirus B19, influenza, CMV and Epstein-Barr virus. The sequencing pipeline was judged likely to have produced a cluster of highly shared sequence variants as a technical artifact. Because HLA typing was missing for some donors at each locus, association tests included only the typed subset. Compared with equally common non-associated chains, HLA-associated TCR beta chains in a later analysis were more clonally expanded and had lower generation probabilities. A later genetic analysis reported fewer N-insertions in productive TCRs among donors in an Asian-associated ancestry cluster than the roughly 700-donor mean. According to the authors, the approach could potentially be generalized to other disease states and immunological phenotypes. Because counts were too low, about 17 rarely observed V segments, including chromosome 9 orphons, were excluded from the earlier analysis of some 590 of the donors. Some IMGT-functional V segments, including TRBV6-2 and TRBV6-3, could not be distinguished by the 87-base-pair reads and were therefore excluded. In this cohort, only TCR beta chains were sequenced, and detectable features were limited by the absence of alpha or paired-chain data. In a later analysis, the rate of TCR association differed among HLA loci, with DRB1 alleles having the most associated TCRs and HLA-C alleles having the fewest. At a false discovery rate of 0.05, a later analysis linked around 17,000 TCR beta sequences to specific HLA alleles. When HLA alleles, especially DR and DQ, strongly co-occurred, attributing TCR associations to individual alleles was difficult. In a later analysis, most CMV-associated TCR beta chains were found to appear HLA-restricted, with HLA associations seemingly driven largely by CMV exposure. An earlier analysis of roughly 570 of the donors showed that most TCR beta V segments appeared in productive rearrangements either about 87% or about 30% of the time, which broadly matched IMGT annotations. While some public TCRs were present in many individuals, most TCR sequences turned up only very rarely across donors. Correlated functional status among segregating V segments might reflect linkage disequilibrium, but an unknown experimental factor could not be ruled out. The study gave a list of roughly 150 TCR beta chains associated with cytomegalovirus. The presence/absence analyses assumed that sequencing depth was roughly uniform across donors, and that assumption may not be true. Immune exposure information for the cohort was limited to CMV serostatus. A further reported finding was that TCR beta sequences accurately predicted the HLA-A and HLA-B alleles for most subjects in the first cohort.

In total, just over 650 healthy bone marrow donors made up the cohort. At the time of sampling, all cohort members were nominally healthy, though unrecorded immune exposures were likely present. The donor tested CMV seropositive, placing the donor among the 310 or so seropositive members of the cohort. Each donor provided a peripheral blood sample, and peripheral blood mononuclear cells were used for TCR beta sequencing. Genomic DNA extraction from the blood cell samples was performed with the Qiagen DNeasy Blood Extraction Kit. The CDR3 holds 14 amino acids from the cysteine to the phenylalanine. CDR3 DNA only is kept here, 42 bases in frame from base 1. The germline V gene (reference sequence) sets CDR1 to SGHNT and CDR2 to YYREEE. At the junction V is shortened by 0 bases and J by 4 bases, with 11 bases in between. The library came from the immunoSEQ multiplex PCR assay. For the multiplex PCR, a mixture combining 60 forward primers for TCR Vbeta segments and 13 reverse primers for TCR Jbeta segments was used. A multiplex PCR assay on genomic DNA amplified the CDR3 region of rearranged TCR beta genes. The Illumina HiSeq System was used to sequence the amplified TCR beta libraries as 87-base-pair reads. The source study handled its data this way. A later analysis counted tens of millions of unique TCR beta chains across the 666 repertoires, and roughly 9.9 million of these chains were shared by at least two donors. Raw reads were error-corrected and collapsed into unique sequences by a nearest-neighbor algorithm in which closely related sequences were merged to remove PCR and sequencing errors. Alignment of CDR3 sequences to IMGT reference sequences was used to assign V, D and J gene segments. Each retained sequence needed at least a six-nucleotide match to both a V gene segment and a J gene segment. A rearrangement was called productive if the CDR3 had no stop codons and remained in frame with V and J, and every other rearrangement was called non-productive. Following IMGT convention, CDR3 was defined as the stretch from the second conserved V-encoded cysteine up to the conserved J-encoded phenylalanine. The earlier analysis of about 610 of the donors excluded any sequence lacking an unambiguous match to a single V gene segment. In an earlier analysis of 587 of the donors, V segments were called functional above 56.7% productive rearrangements and were called segregating when the between-donor standard deviation exceeded 5%. A statistical classification framework was built for diagnosing cytomegalovirus status from the catalog of TCR beta chain sequences. In a later analysis, TCR nucleotide sequences were compared against IMGT/GENE-DB human TR gene sequences so that V and J genes could be assigned. A later analysis assigned CDR3 sequences and most-parsimonious VDJ recombination scenarios with the TCRdist pipeline. A later analysis defined each TCR beta chain by its CDR3 amino acid sequence plus V-gene family, and excluded reads lacking a unique V-gene family. In a later analysis, fewer than 650 highly shared, low-generation-probability nucleotide sequences were removed to address suspected cross-contamination and a sequencing artifact. In a later analysis, a clonal expansion index for each public chain was calculated from normalized within-repertoire ranks of inferred template counts. In a later analysis, generation probabilities were computed with a VDJ recombination model fitted to out-of-frame rearrangements, and the resulting probabilities were checked against IGoR. In a later analysis, hypergeometric tests were used to score TCR-TCR, TCR-HLA and TCR-CMV co-occurrence, with a repertoire-size bias correction applied to TCR pairs. In a later analysis, false discovery rates were estimated by permuting HLA or CMV assignments 20 times. A later analysis grouped co-occurring TCRs with DBSCAN, adding TCRdist sequence similarity when clustering within HLA-allele-positive subsets. For co-occurrence clustering, repertoires with fewer than 30,000 or more than 120,000 public chains were excluded, along with about five repertoires with anomalous nucleotide sharing. TCRdb re-hosts the immuneACCESS table, in-frame sequences only. Its copies lack some clones; in the studies checked, an unresolved V gene accounts for under half of them, and the cause for the rest is not known. V and J calls and clone size follow that table, whereas D and trimming were derived from the DNA. Counted in this sample were under 200,000 clones; around 83% of them appeared once. Together, the top ten hold roughly 6.5% of the sample.

A word on this clone: Its antigen specificity is not known. Base qualities are not at hand, and no much larger clone is one base apart.

Sequenced sample: PBMCs. The V and J genes are TRBV5-4 and TRBJ2-7, with a weak D call of TRBD1 (6 bases match). The TCR sequence derives from a man between 50 and 59 years old in good health and CMV-seropositive. CDR3 loop: CASSLAGQVYEQYF. The DNA sequence follows: TGTGCCAGCAGCTTGGCGGGACAAGTATACGAGCAGTACTTC.